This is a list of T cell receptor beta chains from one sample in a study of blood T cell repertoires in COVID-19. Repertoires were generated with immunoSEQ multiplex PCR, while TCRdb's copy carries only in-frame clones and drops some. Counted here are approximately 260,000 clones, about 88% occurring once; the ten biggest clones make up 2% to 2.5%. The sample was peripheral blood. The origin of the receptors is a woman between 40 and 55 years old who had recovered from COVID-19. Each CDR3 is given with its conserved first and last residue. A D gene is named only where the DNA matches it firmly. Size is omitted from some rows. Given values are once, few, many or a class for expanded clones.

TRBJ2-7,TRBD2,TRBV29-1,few,CSVVETSRAYEQYF,TGCAGCGTTGTAGAGACTAGCAGGGCCTACGAGCAGTACTTC
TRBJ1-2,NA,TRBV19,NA,CASRRPGESLDGYTF,TGTGCCAGTAGAAGACCCGGGGAGTCCTTGGACGGCTACACCTTC
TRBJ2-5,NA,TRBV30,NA,CAWSVTSLETQYF,TGTGCCTGGAGTGTAACTAGTCTGGAGACCCAGTACTTC
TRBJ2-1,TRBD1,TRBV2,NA,CATGGGQGAYEQFF,TGTGCCACCGGGGGGGGACAGGGGGCCTATGAGCAGTTCTTC
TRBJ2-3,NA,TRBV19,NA,CASGPRGGTDTQYF,TGTGCCAGTGGACCCAGGGGGGGCACAGATACGCAGTATTTT
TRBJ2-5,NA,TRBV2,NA,CASTTRVGGLLIQYF,TGTGCCAGCACCACCCGGGTGGGGGGGCTCCTTATTCAGTACTTC
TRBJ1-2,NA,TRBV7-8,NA,CASSRGVKGQYYGYTF,TGTGCCAGCAGCCGGGGGGTAAAAGGACAGTACTATGGCTACACCTTC
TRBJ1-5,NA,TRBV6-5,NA,CASSYSWGANQPQHF,TGTGCCAGCAGTTACTCGTGGGGAGCTAATCAGCCCCAGCATTTT
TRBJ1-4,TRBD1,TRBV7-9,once,CASSPPGTGNEKLFF,TGTGCCAGCAGCCCCCCAGGGACAGGGAATGAAAAACTGTTTTTT
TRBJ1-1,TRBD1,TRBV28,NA,CASNPEGDRALTTEAFF,TGTGCCAGCAATCCAGAGGGGGACAGGGCCCTGACCACTGAAGCTTTCTTT
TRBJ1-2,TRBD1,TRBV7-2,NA,CASSVGQDYGYTF,TGTGCCAGCAGCGTCGGACAGGATTATGGCTACACCTTC